One and the same sample provided the 13 T cell receptor beta chains below, sequenced in a study of T cells after yellow fever vaccination (dated by TCRdb to about 2019). The method was 5' RACE. Sequencer: Illumina HiSeq 2500. TCRdb took the public reads, trimmed them with fastp at Q25, ran MiXCR for clone calling and kept in-frame beta chains. CDR3 protein duplicates are merged, each entry listing the most common genes and DNA. In this sample the table shows under 200,000 distinct CDR3 sequences, about 7% of which occur a single time. Of the sample, 2.5% to 3% falls within the top ten clones. The treatment or condition label on this specimen signifies: live attenuated yellow fever vaccine strain. The specimen comprised CD4+ T cells sorted from PBMCs, sampled 5 to 6 days after the first yellow fever vaccination. These receptors were taken from a man younger than 30 who received the YFV17D yellow fever vaccine.

This clonotype has only a few counts. The chain recombines TRBV5-6 with TRBJ2-1; 11 bases align to TRBD2. J was trimmed by 9 bases and V by 0 bases; bases with no gene match: 5. The CDR3 has 15 amino acids. Germline values: CDR1 SGHDT, CDR2 YYEEEE. CDR3 nucleotide sequence: TGTGCCAGCAGCTTGGTAGCGGGGGGGCCTGGTGAGCAGTTCTTC. It is translated as CASSLVAGGPGEQFF. Complete variable domain (other parts from reference TRBV5-6 and TRBJ2-1): DAGVTQSPTHLIKTRGQQVTLRCSPKSGHDTVSWYQQALGQGPQFIFQYYEEEERQRGNFPDRFSGHQFPNYSSELNVNALLLGDSALYLCASSLVAGGPGEQFFGPGTRLTVL.

This clonotype showed up many times. The chain has TRBV7-2 and TRBJ2-1; tentative D call: TRBD1 (6 bases). V was cut by 2 bases and J by 4 bases, with 12 bases left in between. Germline assignment: CDR1 SGHTA and CDR2 FQGNSA. This CDR3 has 15 amino acids. The CDR3 is CASSLNVGAYNEQFF. DNA of the CDR3: TGTGCCAGCAGCTTAAACGTGGGGGCATACAATGAGCAGTTCTTC.

This sequence joins TRBV12-3 or TRBV12-4 and TRBJ1-2, with no clear D. V shed 5 bases and J shed 7 bases, with 17 bases lying between them. This CDR3 spans 14 amino acids. The CDR3 DNA follows: TGTGCCAGCAGTCAGACCTTAACCCATGGTGGCTACACCTTC. Its protein is CASSQTLTHGGYTF.

The V gene is TRBV14, the J gene TRBJ2-6; 7 nucleotides agree with TRBD2. CDR1 and CDR2 from the germline V gene are SGHDN and FVKESK. The CDR3 consists of 16 residues. Trimming took 7 bases from V and 0 from J; bases not matched to a gene: 6. The CDR3 protein is CASNQGGTSGANVLTF. The CDR3, as DNA: TGTGCCAGCAACCAGGGAGGGACCTCTGGGGCCAACGTCCTGACTTTC.

This clonotype has ten or more counts. The CDR3 loop is CAISESRPGLSYNEQFF. CDR3 nucleotide sequence: TGTGCCATCAGTGAGTCGAGACCGGGGCTTTCCTACAATGAGCAGTTCTTC. V and J are TRBV10-3 and TRBJ2-1; either TRBD1 or TRBD2 may fit D (5 bases each). Germline CDR1 is ENHRY and CDR2 is SYGVKD. The V and J ends lost 0 bases and 1 base respectively, with 13 bases between them. The CDR3 totals 17 residues.

This clonotype was seen ten or more times. The chain couples TRBV27 to TRBJ2-2; TRBD1 matches 9 bases. The V gene end was trimmed by 4 bases and the J gene end by 7 bases; junction bases not matched to a gene: 10. The germline CDR1 and CDR2 sequences are MNHEY and SMNVEV (reference sequence). The CDR3 consists of 16 residues. The CDR3 region has the DNA TGTGCCAGCAGTTCACAGGGGGCCGAATCAGGCGGGGAGCTGTTTTTT. Its translation: CASSSQGAESGGELFF.

At least ten counts were recorded for this clonotype. The chain couples TRBV27 to TRBJ1-3; 7 bases fit TRBD1. With V trimmed by 9 bases and J by 2 bases, 7 bases remained unmatched. This CDR3 spans 14 amino acids. CDR1 is MNHEY and CDR2 is SMNVEV in the germline V gene (reference sequence). CDR3 bases: TGTGCCAGTAAAACCGGGACAGCTGGAAACACCATATATTTT. This codes for CASKTGTAGNTIYF.

This clonotype was seen more than once but under ten times. The chain is built from TRBV20-1 and TRBJ1-1, with a possible D match to TRBD1 (5 bases). Between the trimmed V and J ends, which lost 3 bases and 10 bases, there was a span of 12 bases. CDR1 is DFQATT, CDR2 SNEGSKA, per germline (reference sequence). This CDR3 contains 11 residues. In DNA form, the CDR3 reads TGCAGTGCTAGCGGGGGTGCGGGAGCTTTCTTT. Translating gives CSASGGAGAFF.

Ten or more counts support this clonotype. The rearrangement links TRBV10-3 to TRBJ2-5, with D hard to call. Germline V lookup: CDR1 ENHRY, CDR2 SYGVKD. CDR3 length: 11 residues. V gave up 5 bases and J gave up 4 bases, with 5 bases separating them. The CDR3 sequence: CAISRGETQYF. In DNA, the CDR3 is TGTGCCATCAGTAGAGGAGAGACCCAGTACTTC.

This clonotype has just a few counts. The V call is TRBV5-1, the J call TRBJ2-3; 9 bases are shared with TRBD2. The CDR3 consists of 17 residues. The germline CDR1 and CDR2 sequences are SGHRS and YFSETQ. Losses at the gene ends were 1 base for V and 2 bases for J; bases not matched to a gene: 8. The CDR3 loop is CASSLIPTSGSTDTQYF. The CDR3 nucleotides are TGCGCCAGCAGCTTGATTCCGACTAGCGGTTCCACAGATACGCAGTATTTT. Supplemented by reference TRBV5-1 and TRBJ2-3, the full variable domain reads KAGVTQTPRYLIKTRGQQVTLSCSPISGHRSVSWYQQTPGQGLQFLFEYFSETQRNKGNFPGRFSGRQFSNSRSEMNVSTLELGDSALYLCASSLIPTSGSTDTQYFGPGTRLTVL.

Points on this clonotype: A much larger clone sits a single nucleotide away, making a read error possible. The CDR3 region is CASSLTGNYEQHF. CDR3 coding DNA: TGTGCCAGCAGCTTAACCGGGAACTACGAGCAGCACTTC. This chain links TRBV7-2 with TRBJ2-7; possibly TRBD2 for D (5 bases). The germline CDR1 and CDR2 sequences are SGHTA and FQGNSA. This CDR3 has 13 residues.

This rearrangement joins TRBV5-1 to TRBJ1-4; 8 bases are a match to TRBD1. Germline CDR1 reads SGHRS; CDR2 reads YFSETQ. J gave up 2 bases and V 5 bases, and 5 bases lay outside the gene matches. The CDR3 totals 15 residues. The CDR3 nucleotides read TGCGCCAGCAGGCTGGGACAGGTGACTAATGAAAAACTGTTTTTT. Translated, it gives CASRLGQVTNEKLFF.

Ten or more counts support this clonotype. The chain carries TRBV7-9 and TRBJ2-5; D is unclear. Trimming pared 2 bases from V and 5 bases from J, leaving 12 bases between. CDR1 is SEHNR, CDR2 FQNEAQ, per germline (reference sequence). This CDR3 spans 14 amino acids. CDR3 bases: TGTGCCAGCAGCTTAAGTGGCAGTACGGAGACCCAGTACTTC. Protein: CASSLSGSTETQYF.